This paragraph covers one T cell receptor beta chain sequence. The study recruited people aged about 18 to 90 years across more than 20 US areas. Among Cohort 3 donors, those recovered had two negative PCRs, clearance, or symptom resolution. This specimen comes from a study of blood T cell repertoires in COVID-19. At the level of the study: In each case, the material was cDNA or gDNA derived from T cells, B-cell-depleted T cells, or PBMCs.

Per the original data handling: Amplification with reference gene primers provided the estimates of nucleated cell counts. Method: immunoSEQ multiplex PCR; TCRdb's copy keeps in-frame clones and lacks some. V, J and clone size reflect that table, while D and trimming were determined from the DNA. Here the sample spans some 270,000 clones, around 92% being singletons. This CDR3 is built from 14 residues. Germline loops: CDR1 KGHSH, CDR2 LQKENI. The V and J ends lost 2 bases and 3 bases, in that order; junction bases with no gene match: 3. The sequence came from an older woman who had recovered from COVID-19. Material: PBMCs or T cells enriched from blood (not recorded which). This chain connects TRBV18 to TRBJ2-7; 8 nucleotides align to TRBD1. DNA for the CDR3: TGTGCCAGCTCACCAGCTACAGGGGGCTACGAGCAGTACTTC. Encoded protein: CASSPATGGYEQYF.